This passage covers 3 T cell receptor beta chains from one sample sequenced in a study of regulatory T cells in long-lasting Graves disease. Described time point: newly diagnosed GD, antithyroid drugs for less than 3 months. PBMC-extracted RNA yielded the TCR library. Through Arm-PCR of CDR3 regions and iRepertoire HTBI primers, TCR beta libraries were built. Via MiXCR, TCRdb re-called the multiplex PCR reads, giving one row per CDR3 protein. The data hold roughly 350,000 distinct CDR3 sequences, with 15% to 20% observed a single time. The same sample was also used in a study of T cells in Graves' hyperthyroidism and ophthalmopathy.

The sample consisted of peripheral blood mononuclear cells (PBMCs), taken at new diagnosis, from a patient treated with antithyroid drugs. These receptors were obtained from a woman aged 18 to 35 with Graves disease.

This clonotype occurred many times. The chain links TRBV5-1 to TRBJ1-5; possible D gene TRBD1, 5 bases. CDR3 length: 16 amino acids. Germline V gene sequence: CDR1 SGHRS, CDR2 YFSETQ. Trimming left V 5 bases short and J 2 bases short, with 17 bases between. CDR3 amino acids: CASSFGQLGGNQPQHF. The CDR3 DNA sequence: TGCGCCAGCAGTTTTGGACAATTGGGGGGCAATCAGCCCCAGCATTTT.

The DNA for the CDR3 is TGTGCCAGCAGCCGTACCCTAGACTATGGCTACACCTTC. Residues: CASSRTLDYGYTF. The V call is TRBV14, the J call TRBJ1-2; D not certain. Germline V gene sequence: CDR1 SGHDN, CDR2 FVKESK. This CDR3 spans 13 amino acids. Trimming left V 4 bases short and J 3 bases short, with 9 bases between. The full variable domain, rest sourced from reference TRBV14 and TRBJ1-2, is EAGVTQFPSHSVIEKGQTVTLRCDPISGHDNLYWYRRVMGKEIKFLLHFVKESKQDESGMPNNRFLAERTGGTYSTLKVQPAELEDSGVYFCASSRTLDYGYTFGSGTRLTVV.

This clonotype has just a few counts. V and J are TRBV7-9 and TRBJ2-1; unclear D gene. The CDR3 covers 15 residues. The V end was cut by 1 base, the J end by 2 bases, with 9 bases between. The germline V gene encodes CDR1 SEHNR and CDR2 FQNEAQ (reference sequence). The CDR3 loop reads CASSLDGRTYNEQFF. CDR3 bases: TGTGCCAGCAGCTTAGATGGACGCACCTACAATGAGCAGTTCTTC.